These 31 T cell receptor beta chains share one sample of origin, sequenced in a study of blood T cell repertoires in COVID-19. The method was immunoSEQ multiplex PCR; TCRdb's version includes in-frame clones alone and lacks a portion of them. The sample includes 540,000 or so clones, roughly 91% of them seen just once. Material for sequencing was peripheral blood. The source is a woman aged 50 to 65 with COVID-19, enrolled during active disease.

The CDR3: CASSEPRDGYTF. The CDR3 DNA sequence: TGTGCCAGCAGTGAACCCAGGGATGGCTACACCTTC. The J gene is TRBJ1-2, the V gene TRBV2, with D perhaps matching TRBD1 (5 bases). Germline V lookup: CDR1 SNHLY, CDR2 FYNNEI. The CDR3 totals 12 residues. V was trimmed by 2 bases and J by 6 bases, leaving 7 bases between them.

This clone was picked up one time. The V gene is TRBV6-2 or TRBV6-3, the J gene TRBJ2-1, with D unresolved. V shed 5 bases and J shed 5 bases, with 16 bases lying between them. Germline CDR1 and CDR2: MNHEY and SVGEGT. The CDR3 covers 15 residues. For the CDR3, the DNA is TGTGCCAGCAGTGACTGGAGAACCGTAAACAATGAGCAGTTCTTC. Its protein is CASSDWRTVNNEQFF.

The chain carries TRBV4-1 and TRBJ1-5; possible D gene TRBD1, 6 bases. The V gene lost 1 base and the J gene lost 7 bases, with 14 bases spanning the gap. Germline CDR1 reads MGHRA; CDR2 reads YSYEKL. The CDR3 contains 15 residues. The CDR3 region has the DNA TGCGCCAGCAGCCAAGTCGGGCAGGGGAACCAGCCCCAGCATTTT. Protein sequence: CASSQVGQGNQPQHF.

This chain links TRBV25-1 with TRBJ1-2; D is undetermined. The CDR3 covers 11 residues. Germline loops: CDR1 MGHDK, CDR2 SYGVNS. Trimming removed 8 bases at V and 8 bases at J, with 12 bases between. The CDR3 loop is CASQGAWGYTF. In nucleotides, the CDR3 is TGTGCCAGCCAAGGAGCCTGGGGCTACACCTTC.

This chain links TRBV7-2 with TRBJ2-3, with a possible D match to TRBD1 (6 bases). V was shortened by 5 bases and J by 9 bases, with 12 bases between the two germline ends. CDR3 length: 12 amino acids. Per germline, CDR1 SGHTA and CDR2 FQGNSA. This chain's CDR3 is CASSASTGTQYF. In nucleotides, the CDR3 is TGTGCCAGCAGCGCATCGACAGGAACGCAGTATTTT.

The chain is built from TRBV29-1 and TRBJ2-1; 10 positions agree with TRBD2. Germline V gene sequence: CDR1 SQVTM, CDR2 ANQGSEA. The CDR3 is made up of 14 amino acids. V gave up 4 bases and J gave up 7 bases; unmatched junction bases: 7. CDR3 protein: CSVASSGGENEQFF. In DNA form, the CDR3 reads TGCAGCGTTGCGTCGAGCGGGGGGGAGAATGAGCAGTTCTTC.

The CDR3 region is CASSDSSYEQYF. CDR3 DNA sequence: TGTGCCAGCAGCGACAGTTCCTACGAGCAGTACTTC. The J gene is TRBJ2-7, the V gene TRBV6-5, with a tentative D call TRBD1 (5 bases). The germline V gene encodes CDR1 MNHEY and CDR2 SVGAGI. The CDR3 has 12 residues. Trimming took 6 bases from V and 1 from J, leaving 7 bases between them.

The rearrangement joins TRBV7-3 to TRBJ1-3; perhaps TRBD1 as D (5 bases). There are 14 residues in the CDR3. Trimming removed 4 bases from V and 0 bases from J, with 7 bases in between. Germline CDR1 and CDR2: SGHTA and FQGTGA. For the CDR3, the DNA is TGTGCCAGCAGCTCAGGGTCCTCTGGAAACACCATATATTTT. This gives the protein CASSSGSSGNTIYF.

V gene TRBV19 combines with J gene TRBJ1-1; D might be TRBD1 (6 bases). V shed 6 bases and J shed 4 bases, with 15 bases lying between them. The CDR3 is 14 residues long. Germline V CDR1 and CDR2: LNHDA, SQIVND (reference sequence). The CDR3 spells CASSPQGFGTEAFF. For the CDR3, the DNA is TGTGCCAGTAGCCCACAGGGATTCGGCACTGAAGCTTTCTTT.

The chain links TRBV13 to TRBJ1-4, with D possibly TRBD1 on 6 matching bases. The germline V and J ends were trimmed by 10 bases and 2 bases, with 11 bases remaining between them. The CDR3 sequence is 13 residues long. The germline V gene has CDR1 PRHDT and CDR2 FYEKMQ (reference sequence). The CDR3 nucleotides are TGTGCCACCCGGGGGGCTACTAATGAAAAACTGTTTTTT. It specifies CATRGATNEKLFF.

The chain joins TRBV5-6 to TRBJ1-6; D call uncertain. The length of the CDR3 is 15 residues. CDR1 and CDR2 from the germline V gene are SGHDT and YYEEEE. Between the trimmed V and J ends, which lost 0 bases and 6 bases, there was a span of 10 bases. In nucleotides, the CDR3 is TGTGCCAGCAGCTTGGCCGGGGTAGGTAATTCACCCCTCCACTTT. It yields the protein CASSLAGVGNSPLHF.

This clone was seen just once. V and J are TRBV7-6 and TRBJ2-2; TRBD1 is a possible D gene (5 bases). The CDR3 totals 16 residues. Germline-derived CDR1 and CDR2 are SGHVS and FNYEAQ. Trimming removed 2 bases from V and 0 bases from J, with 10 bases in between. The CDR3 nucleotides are TGTGCCAGCAGCTTATCCAGGGTGGCGAACACCGGGGAGCTGTTTTTT. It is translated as CASSLSRVANTGELFF.

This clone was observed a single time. The CDR3 region is CSAGTGDTEAFF. CDR3 nucleotides: TGCAGCGCTGGGACAGGGGACACTGAAGCTTTCTTT. This chain links TRBV29-1 with TRBJ1-1; 10 positions agree with TRBD1. The length of the CDR3 is 12 residues. The junction had 2 bases not matched to a gene; V was cut back by 7 bases and J by 3 bases. Germline loops: CDR1 SQVTM, CDR2 ANQGSEA.

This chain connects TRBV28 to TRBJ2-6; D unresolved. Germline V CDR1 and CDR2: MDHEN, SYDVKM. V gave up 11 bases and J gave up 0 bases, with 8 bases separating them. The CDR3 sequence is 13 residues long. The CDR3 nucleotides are TGTGCCGGGCAGGCCTCTGGGGCCAACGTCCTGACTTTC. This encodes CAGQASGANVLTF. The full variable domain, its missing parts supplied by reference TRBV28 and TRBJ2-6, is DVKVTQSSRYLVKRTGEKVFLECVQDMDHENMFWYRQDPGLGLRLIYFSYDVKMKEKGDIPEGYSVSREKKERFSLILESASTNQTSMYLCAGQASGANVLTFGAGSRLTVL.

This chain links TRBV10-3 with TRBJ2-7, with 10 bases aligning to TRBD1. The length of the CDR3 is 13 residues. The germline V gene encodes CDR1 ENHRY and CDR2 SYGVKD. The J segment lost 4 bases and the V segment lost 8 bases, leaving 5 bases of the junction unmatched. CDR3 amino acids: CAIQGTGDYEQYF. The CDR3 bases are TGTGCCATCCAGGGGACAGGGGATTACGAGCAGTACTTC.

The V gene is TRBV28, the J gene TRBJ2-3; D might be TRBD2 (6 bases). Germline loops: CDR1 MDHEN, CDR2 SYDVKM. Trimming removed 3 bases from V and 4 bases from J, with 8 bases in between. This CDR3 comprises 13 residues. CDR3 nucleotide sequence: TGTGCCAGCAGTTTCGGGGGTCCAGATACGCAGTATTTT. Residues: CASSFGGPDTQYF.

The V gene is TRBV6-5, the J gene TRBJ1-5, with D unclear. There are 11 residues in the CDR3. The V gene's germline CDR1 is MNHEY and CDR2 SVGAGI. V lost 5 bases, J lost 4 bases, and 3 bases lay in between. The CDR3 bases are TGTGCCAGCAGTATAAATCAGCCCCAGCATTTT. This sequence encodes CASSINQPQHF.

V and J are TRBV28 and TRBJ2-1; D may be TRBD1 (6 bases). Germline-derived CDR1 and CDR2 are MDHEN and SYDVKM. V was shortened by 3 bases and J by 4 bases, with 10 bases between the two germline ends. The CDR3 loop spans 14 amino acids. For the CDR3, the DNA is TGTGCCAGCAGTTTCACCGGGACATACAATGAGCAGTTCTTC. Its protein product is CASSFTGTYNEQFF.

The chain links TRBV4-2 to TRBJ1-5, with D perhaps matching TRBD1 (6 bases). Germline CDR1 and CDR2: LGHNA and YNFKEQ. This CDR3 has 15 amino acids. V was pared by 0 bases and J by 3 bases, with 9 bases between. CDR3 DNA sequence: TGTGCCAGCAGCCAAGATAGGGGGAACAATCAGCCCCAGCATTTT. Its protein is CASSQDRGNNQPQHF.

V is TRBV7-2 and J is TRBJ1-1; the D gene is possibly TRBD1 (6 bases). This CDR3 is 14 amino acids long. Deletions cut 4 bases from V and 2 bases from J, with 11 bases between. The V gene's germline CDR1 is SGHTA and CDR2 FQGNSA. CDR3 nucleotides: TGTGCCAGCAGCTCGACAGGTTCAAACACTGAAGCTTTCTTT. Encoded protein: CASSSTGSNTEAFF. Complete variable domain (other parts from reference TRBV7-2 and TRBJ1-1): GAGVSQSPSNKVTEKGKDVELRCDPISGHTALYWYRQSLGQGLEFLIYFQGNSAPDKSGLPSDRFSAERTGGSVSTLTIQRTQQEDSAVYLCASSSTGSNTEAFFGQGTRLTVV.

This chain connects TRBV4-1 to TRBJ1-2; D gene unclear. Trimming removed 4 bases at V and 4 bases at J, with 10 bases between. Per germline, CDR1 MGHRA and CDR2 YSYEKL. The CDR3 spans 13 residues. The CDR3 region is CASSRVDSYGYTF. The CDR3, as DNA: TGCGCCAGCAGCCGAGTAGATTCCTATGGCTACACCTTC.

CDR3: CASSLRRGGTDTQYF. Written as DNA, the CDR3 is TGCGCCAGCAGCTTGCGGCGGGGGGGGACAGATACGCAGTATTTT. The gene calls are TRBV5-1 and TRBJ2-3; 9 bases line up with TRBD2. V lost 1 base, J lost 3 bases, and 3 bases stayed unmatched. The CDR3 covers 15 residues. The germline CDR1 and CDR2 sequences are SGHRS and YFSETQ.

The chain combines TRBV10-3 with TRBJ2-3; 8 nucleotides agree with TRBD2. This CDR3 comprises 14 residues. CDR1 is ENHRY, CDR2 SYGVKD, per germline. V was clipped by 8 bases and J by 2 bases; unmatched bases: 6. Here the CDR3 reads CAIGGGGSTDTQYF. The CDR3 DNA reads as TGTGCCATCGGAGGCGGGGGGTCCACAGATACGCAGTATTTT.

The CDR3 nucleotides read TGTGCCAGCAGCCAAGAAATAAGTCCGACGGACAGGTGGACCGGGGAGCTGTTTTTT. Encoded protein: CASSQEISPTDRWTGELFF. This chain joins TRBV3-1 (or the pseudogene TRBV3-2) and TRBJ2-2; 7 bases align to TRBD1. The CDR3 is 19 amino acids. Looked up from germline, CDR1 is LGHDT and CDR2 is YNNKEL (reference sequence). V shed 0 bases and J 5 bases; nucleotides not matched to a gene: 15.

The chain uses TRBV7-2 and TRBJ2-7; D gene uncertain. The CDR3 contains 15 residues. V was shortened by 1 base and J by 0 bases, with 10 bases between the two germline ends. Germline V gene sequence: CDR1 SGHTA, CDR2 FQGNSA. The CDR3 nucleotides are TGTGCCAGCAGCTTAGATTTTGGCAGCTCCTACGAGCAGTACTTC. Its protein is CASSLDFGSSYEQYF.

The CDR3 here is CAWDPGNTEAFF. The CDR3 nucleotides read TGTGCCTGGGATCCGGGAAACACTGAAGCTTTCTTT. V and J are TRBV30 and TRBJ1-1; D unresolved. V was shortened by 5 bases and J by 2 bases, with 9 bases between the two germline ends. The CDR3 is 12 residues long. Germline lookup yields CDR1 GTSNPN and CDR2 SVGIG (reference sequence).

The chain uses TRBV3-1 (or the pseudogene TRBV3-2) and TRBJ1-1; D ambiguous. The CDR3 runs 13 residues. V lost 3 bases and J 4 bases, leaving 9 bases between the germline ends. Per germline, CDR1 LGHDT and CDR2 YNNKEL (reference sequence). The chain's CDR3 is CASSHGGFTEAFF. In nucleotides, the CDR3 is TGTGCCAGCAGCCACGGAGGGTTCACTGAAGCTTTCTTT.

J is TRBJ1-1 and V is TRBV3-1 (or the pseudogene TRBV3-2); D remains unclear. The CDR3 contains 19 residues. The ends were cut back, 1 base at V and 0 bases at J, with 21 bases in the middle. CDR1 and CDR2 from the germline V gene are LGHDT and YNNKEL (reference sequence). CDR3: CASSQVGSYPPPMNTEAFF. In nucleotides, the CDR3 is TGTGCCAGCAGCCAAGTTGGTAGTTACCCCCCCCCAATGAACACTGAAGCTTTCTTT.

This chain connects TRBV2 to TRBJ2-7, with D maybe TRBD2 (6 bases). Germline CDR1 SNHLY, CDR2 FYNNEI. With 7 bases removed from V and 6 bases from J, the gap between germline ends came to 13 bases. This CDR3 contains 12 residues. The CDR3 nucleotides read TGTGCCAGCACCCCAGGAGGGGTCGAGCAGTACTTC. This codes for CASTPGGVEQYF.

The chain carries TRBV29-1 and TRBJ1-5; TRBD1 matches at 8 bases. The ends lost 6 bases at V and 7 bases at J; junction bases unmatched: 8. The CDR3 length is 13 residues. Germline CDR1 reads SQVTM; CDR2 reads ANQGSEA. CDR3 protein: CSVTTGVRQPQHF. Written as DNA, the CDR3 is TGCAGCGTGACGACAGGGGTTCGGCAGCCCCAGCATTTT.

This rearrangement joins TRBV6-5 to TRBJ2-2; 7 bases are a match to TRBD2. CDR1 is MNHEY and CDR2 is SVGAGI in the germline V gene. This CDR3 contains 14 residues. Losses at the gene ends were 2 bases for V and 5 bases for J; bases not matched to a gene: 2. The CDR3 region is CASSYGRATGELFF. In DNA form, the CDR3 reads TGTGCCAGCAGTTACGGGAGGGCGACCGGGGAGCTGTTTTTT.